This TCR beta chain was documented in a study of vaccination and CD4 T cells after COVID-19. Described treatment: approximately nine-day PBMC culture with coronavirus spike peptide pools or control peptides (ViraFEST assay). Sequencing of DNA taken from cultured CD4+ T cells relied on the Oncomine TCR Beta short-read assay. TCRdb recomputed calls from the PCR reads with MiXCR, one row per CDR3 protein. The sample includes 20,000 to 25,000 distinct CDR3 sequences, 60% of them seen just once. This clonotype was seen more than once but under ten times. Its target is unknown. CDR1 and CDR2 (germline): KGHDR, SFDVKD. This CDR3 is built from 13 residues. Trimming shortened V by 5 bases and J by 4 bases, and 9 bases separated the two germline ends.

The chain links TRBV24-1 to TRBJ2-3, with a weak D call TRBD1 (5 bases). This clonotype originated in a human donor who received a COVID-19 vaccine. The starting material was CD4+ T cells from blood, cultured in vitro, obtained after SARS-CoV-2 vaccination. CDR3 amino acids: CATSGRAADTQYF. The CDR3 DNA reads as TGTGCCACCAGTGGCAGGGCCGCAGATACGCAGTATTTT.